This is a list of T cell receptor beta chains from one sample in a study of response to subunit inactivated influenza vaccine. Each CDR3 protein is one row after TCRdb ran MiXCR on the RT-PCR reads. The table includes hundreds of thousands of distinct CDR3 sequences, 10% to 15% detected once. The sequencing here drew on PBMCs from blood, taken around seven weeks after vaccination. Every receptor here comes from a man aged 50-60 years who received an inactivated influenza vaccine. Both conserved end residues are part of each CDR3. The D gene is left open where the match is weak. The listing skips clone size in some rows; elsewhere it reads once, few, many or a size class.

>few|TRBJ1-2|TRBV7-9|TRBD1
TGTGCCAGCAGAACGGGACAGGACCACTATGGCTACACCTTC
CASRTGQDHYGYTF
>.|TRBJ2-3|TRBV5-1|.
TGCGCCAGCAGCTTGGATGGCGTACTCAGCACAGATACGCAGTATTTT
CASSLDGVLSTDTQYF
>few|TRBJ2-7|TRBV20-1|.
TGCAGTGCTCGTTTGGGTACCGCCTACGAGCAGTACTTC
CSARLGTAYEQYF
>.|TRBJ2-7|TRBV28|.
TGTGCCAGCAGTTTATACAAGATCTACGAGCAGTACTTC
CASSLYKIYEQYF
>few|TRBJ2-5|TRBV27|TRBD2
TGTGCCAGCAGCTTCACGACTAGCTCGGGAGAGACCCAGTACTTC
CASSFTTSSGETQYF
>few|TRBJ2-4|TRBV15|.
TGTGCCACCAGCAGAGATCCGGGACGTGGCAACATTCAGTACTTC
CATSRDPGRGNIQYF
>many|TRBJ2-5|TRBV28|TRBD1
TGTGCCAGCAGCAACGATTCCGGGACAGGGGGACACTCTGTAGAGACCCAGTACTTC
CASSNDSGTGGHSVETQYF
>.|TRBJ2-1|TRBV2|.
TGTGCCAGCTTGGGGGGGGCGCTCAATGAGCAGTTCTTC
CASLGGALNEQFF
>few|TRBJ2-3|TRBV7-2|.
TGTGCCAGCAGCTTACAGAACCCAGATACGCAGTATTTT
CASSLQNPDTQYF
>many|TRBJ1-1|TRBV29-1|.
TGCAGCGTTGGCCCCCGTGGGGGGAACACTGAAGCTTTCTTT
CSVGPRGGNTEAFF
>few|TRBJ2-7|TRBV20-1|TRBD1
TGCAGTGCTAGACCGGACAGGGGGCTATCCTACGAGCAGTACTTC
CSARPDRGLSYEQYF
>.|TRBJ1-5|TRBV7-2|.
TGTGCCAGCAGCTTAGGGGGGTTTAGCAATCAGCCCCAGCATTTT
CASSLGGFSNQPQHF
>few|TRBJ2-3|TRBV7-2|TRBD1
TGTGCCAGCAGCCGACAGGGGTACACAGATACGCAGTATTTT
CASSRQGYTDTQYF
>.|TRBJ2-6|TRBV29-1|TRBD2
TGCAGCGTTGAAAGTTGGGAGAGCGGGGACTCTGGGGCCAACGTCCTGACTTTC
CSVESWESGDSGANVLTF
>.|TRBJ2-4|TRBV12-3/TRBV12-4|.
TGTGCCAGCAGTAGACAAAACATTCAGTACTTC
CASSRQNIQYF
>many|TRBJ2-1|TRBV6-4|.
TGTGCCAGCAGTGAGAAGGGTAGCTCCTACAATGAGCAGTTCTTC
CASSEKGSSYNEQFF
>few|TRBJ2-1|TRBV16|TRBD1
TGTGCCAGCAGCCGTCAGCGGACAGGGAGTGAGCAGTTCTTC
CASSRQRTGSEQFF
>few|TRBJ2-1|TRBV7-2|.
TGTGCCAGCAGCTTCCAAGGCAGCGGCACCTACAATGAGCAGTTCTTC
CASSFQGSGTYNEQFF
>large|TRBJ2-1|TRBV20-1|TRBD2
TGCAGTGCTGTACCGGGACTAGACTACAATGAGCAGTTCTTC
CSAVPGLDYNEQFF
>few|TRBJ2-7|TRBV18|.
TGTGCCAGCTCACCACCGGCTTTAGGGCAGCGACACTACGAGCAGTACTTC
CASSPPALGQRHYEQYF
>.|TRBJ2-1|TRBV5-1|TRBD2
TGCGCCAGCAGCGTACTAGCGGGGGAACCCAACAATGAGCAGTTCTTC
CASSVLAGEPNNEQFF
>.|TRBJ2-2|TRBV7-3|.
TGTGCCAGCAGCCAGAGATCGACCGGGGAGCTGTTTTTT
CASSQRSTGELFF
>many|TRBJ2-7|TRBV20-1|.
TGCAGTGCCCTATTCGGGATCGAAGACGAGCAGTACTTC
CSALFGIEDEQYF
>many|TRBJ1-1|TRBV5-1|TRBD1
TGCGCCAGCAGCGGCGGGACAGGGGGCGTAACTGAAGCTTTCTTT
CASSGGTGGVTEAFF
>few|TRBJ2-3|TRBV7-2|TRBD1
TGTGCCAGCAGCCGACAGGGGATCACAGATACGCAGTATTTT
CASSRQGITDTQYF
>many|TRBJ2-1|TRBV7-9|TRBD2
TGTGCCAGCAGCTTGAGCTGGCGGGAGAGCAATGAGCAGTTCTTC
CASSLSWRESNEQFF
>.|TRBJ1-2|TRBV18|.
TGTGCCAGCTCACCCTCGATCGAATATGGCTACACCTTC
CASSPSIEYGYTF
>.|TRBJ1-1|TRBV7-2|.
TGTGCCAGCAGCTTCCTCGGACACACTGAAGCTTTCTTT
CASSFLGHTEAFF
>few|TRBJ1-1|TRBV6-1|.
TGTGCCGACCGACCGGGGAGGGGTGACACTGAAGCTTTCTTT
CADRPGRGDTEAFF
>few|TRBJ2-3|TRBV5-1|.
TGCGCCAGCAGCCGCCGGTTGGATCCGGGGACGCAGTATTTT
CASSRRLDPGTQYF
>.|TRBJ2-3|TRBV18|TRBD1
TGTGCCAGCTCACCAGGGACAGGGATCCCAGATACGCAGTATTTT
CASSPGTGIPDTQYF
>.|TRBJ2-7|TRBV7-2|TRBD2
TGTGCCAGCAGCCCCGGGGGGGGACGCTACGAGCAGTACTTC
CASSPGGGRYEQYF
>.|TRBJ2-3|TRBV7-9|.
TGTGCCAGCAGCCCCAACCCAGACCATTATTATCGGGCGGCGCAGTATTTT
CASSPNPDHYYRAAQYF
>many|TRBJ2-7|TRBV5-1|.
TGCGCCAGCAGCTTGGGACCGGCTAGGGACTTCACCTACGAGCAGTACTTC
CASSLGPARDFTYEQYF
>.|TRBJ2-1|TRBV9|.
TGTGCCAGCAGCGGGAAGGACAGCGCCTACAATGAGCAGTTCTTC
CASSGKDSAYNEQFF
>many|TRBJ1-2|TRBV10-3|TRBD1
TGTGCCATCAGTGAGTCGGGCCCGGGACAGGTCGGCGGCTACACCTTC
CAISESGPGQVGGYTF
>few|TRBJ2-5|TRBV5-1|TRBD2
TGCGCCAGCAGCTTGGGGACTAGCGGAATTGGGACCCAGTACTTC
CASSLGTSGIGTQYF
>few|TRBJ2-7|TRBV7-2|TRBD1
TGTGCCAGCACCCCACAGGGGGCGTTATCCGAGCAGTACTTC
CASTPQGALSEQYF
>.|TRBJ2-1|TRBV12-3/TRBV12-4|TRBD2
TGTGCCAGCAGTTTCCGTGGTCGACTAGCGGGATCCTACAATGAGCAGTTCTTC
CASSFRGRLAGSYNEQFF
>many|TRBJ2-7|TRBV20-1|.
TGCAGTGCTTCCTCTCCCGCGGGGGCAAGAGACGAGCAGTACTTC
CSASSPAGARDEQYF
>.|TRBJ2-1|TRBV5-1|.
TGCGCCAGCAGCTTGACAGGGGTCGGGGGGGAGCAGTTCTTC
CASSLTGVGGEQFF
>.|TRBJ2-6|TRBV20-1|.
TGCAGTGCTAGGCACGCTGGGGCCAACGTCCTGACTTTC
CSARHAGANVLTF
>.|TRBJ2-3|TRBV11-3|.
TGTGCCAGCAGCCCTATGGGGGGCCCCCCAGATACGCAGTATTTT
CASSPMGGPPDTQYF
>many|TRBJ2-3|TRBV18|TRBD2
TGTGCCAGCTCCCCGGTAGCGGGAGGAGGCACAGATACGCAGTATTTT
CASSPVAGGGTDTQYF
>.|TRBJ2-1|TRBV20-1|.
TGCAGTGCTAGGGACCACGTGTCCTACAATGAGCAGTTCTTC
CSARDHVSYNEQFF
>few|TRBJ2-3|TRBV20-1|.
TGCAGTGCTAAAAAGGCGAGCACAGATACGCAGTATTTT
CSAKKASTDTQYF
>few|TRBJ2-3|TRBV7-2|TRBD2
TGTGCCAGCAGCTTACGGACTAGCGGTAGCACAGATACGCAGTATTTT
CASSLRTSGSTDTQYF
>few|TRBJ2-7|TRBV4-3|.
TGCGCCAGCAGCCAAGGTACAGGGGGAGGGTACGAGCAGTACTTC
CASSQGTGGGYEQYF
>.|TRBJ1-5|TRBV20-1|.
TGCAGTGCTAGAGATTGGGGCGGAATCAATCAGCCCCAGCATTTT
CSARDWGGINQPQHF